This T cell receptor (beta chain) was sequenced for a study of T cells after yellow fever vaccination. CDR1 SGHTA and CDR2 FQGNSA come from the germline V gene. Trimming took 1 base from V and 0 from J, leaving 4 bases between them. The CDR3 is 14 amino acids. TCRdb used MiXCR to reprocess the 5' RACE reads, holding one entry per CDR3 protein. In the table there are under 30,000 distinct CDR3 sequences, about 5% of which are singletons. This clonotype appeared many times. The antigen is not known. Study conclusions and caveats: Researchers report a weaker secondary response that nonetheless peaked faster, day 5 versus 15. The booster saw the reappearance of most primary-vaccination clones (approximately 97% CD4, 70% to 90% CD8).

This specimen consisted of CD8+ T cells sorted from PBMCs, obtained 10 days after the yellow fever booster vaccination. This sequence was found in a man between 25 and 39 years old who received the YFV17D yellow fever vaccine. The gene calls are TRBV7-2 and TRBJ2-1; D gene uncertain. CDR3 nucleotides: TGTGCCAGCAGCTTAGACGGCTCCTACAATGAGCAGTTCTTC. This codes for CASSLDGSYNEQFF.